One and the same sample provided the 9 T cell receptor beta chains below, sequenced in a study of radiotherapy plus CTLA-4 blockade in lung cancer. This table comes from immunoSEQ multiplex PCR, and its TCRdb copy is limited to in-frame clones, with some not included. The data contain around 43,000 clones, about 74% of them singletons. This specimen consisted of peripheral blood, obtained from a patient treated with radiotherapy plus ipilimumab. These receptors all stem from a human donor with non-small cell lung cancer who had stable disease on radiotherapy plus ipilimumab.

This rearrangement joins TRBV27 to TRBJ2-5; 8 bases are a match to TRBD1. CDR1 and CDR2 from the germline V gene are MNHEY and SMNVEV (reference sequence). The CDR3 extends over 13 amino acids. V dropped 6 bases and J dropped 4; count of bases not matched to a gene: 4. The CDR3 DNA sequence: TGTGCCAGCAGGCGGACAGGGACAGAGACCCAGTACTTC. Its translation: CASRRTGTETQYF.

The CDR3, as DNA: TGTGCCAGCAGTTTTTCAGGGAAAACAAATGAGCAGTTCTTC. This sequence encodes CASSFSGKTNEQFF. V and J are TRBV28 and TRBJ2-1, with D maybe TRBD1 (5 bases). Germline-derived CDR1 and CDR2 are MDHEN and SYDVKM. The CDR3 totals 14 residues. Between the trimmed V and J ends, which lost 3 bases and 7 bases, there was a span of 13 bases.

CDR3 in DNA: TGTGCCAGCAGCTATGGACTAGCGGGGATCACCGGGGAGCTGTTTTTT. This translates into CASSYGLAGITGELFF. This chain uses TRBV5-8 with TRBJ2-2; 12 bases match TRBD2. The junction had 4 bases not matched to a gene; V was cut back by 3 bases and J by 4 bases. The CDR3 length is 16 residues. Germline loops: CDR1 SGHTS, CDR2 YDEGEE. Filled out from reference TRBV5-8 and TRBJ2-2, the complete variable domain reads EAGVTQSPTHLIKTRGQQATLRCSPISGHTSVYWYQQALGLGLQFLLWYDEGEERNRGNFPPRFSGRQFPNYSSELNVNALELEDSALYLCASSYGLAGITGELFFGEGSRLTVL.

This sequence joins TRBV7-8 and TRBJ1-2; the match to TRBD1 covers 7 bases. V shed 5 bases, J shed 5 bases, and the junction held 8 bases outside the gene matches. Germline CDR1 and CDR2: SGHVS and FQNEAQ. This CDR3 is 14 amino acids long. CDR3 loop: CASSLRQGSYGYTF. CDR3 nucleotides: TGTGCCAGCAGCCTTCGACAGGGTAGTTATGGCTACACCTTC.

This chain uses TRBV5-1 with TRBJ2-5; tentatively, D is TRBD2 (6 bases). The CDR3 is 14 residues long. CDR1 SGHRS and CDR2 YFSETQ come from the germline V gene. V was shortened by 4 bases and J by 0 bases, with 10 bases between the two germline ends. In DNA form, the CDR3 reads TGCGCCAGCAGCCGTAGCGGCTACCAAGAGACCCAGTACTTC. It codes for CASSRSGYQETQYF.

The rearrangement uses TRBV30 and TRBJ1-3, with a tentative D call TRBD1 (6 bases). Looked up from germline, CDR1 is GTSNPN and CDR2 is SVGIG (reference sequence). This CDR3 comprises 16 residues. V dropped 0 bases and J dropped 0 bases, with 12 bases sitting between them. The CDR3 protein is CAWSVVQGYSGNTIYF. CDR3 nucleotide sequence: TGTGCCTGGAGTGTAGTTCAGGGGTACTCTGGAAACACCATATATTTT. Complete variable domain (other parts from reference TRBV30 and TRBJ1-3): SQTIHQWPATLVQPVGSPLSLECTVEGTSNPNLYWYRQAAGRGLQLLFYSVGIGQISSEVPQNLSASRPQDRQFILSSKKLLLSDSGFYLCAWSVVQGYSGNTIYFGEGSWLTVV.

The chain is built from TRBV6-1 and TRBJ2-1; D not certain. The CDR3 runs 16 residues. Germline loops: CDR1 MNHNS, CDR2 SASEGT. V lost 3 bases and J lost 0, with 12 bases in between. CDR3 protein: CASSDIGTGSYNEQFF. CDR3 nucleotides: TGTGCCAGCAGTGACATAGGCACGGGCTCCTACAATGAGCAGTTCTTC.

This rearrangement joins TRBV6-5 to TRBJ1-1; maybe TRBD1 (6 bases). This CDR3 has 14 residues. Looked up from germline, CDR1 is MNHEY and CDR2 is SVGAGI. V was pared by 2 bases and J by 4 bases, with 11 bases between. The CDR3, as DNA: TGTGCCAGCAGTTACCGGGACATGGGCACTGAAGCTTTCTTT. Translating gives CASSYRDMGTEAFF.

The chain uses TRBV19 and TRBJ1-1; 10 nucleotides agree with TRBD1. J gave up 3 bases and V 8 bases, and 6 bases lay outside the gene matches. The germline gives CDR1 LNHDA, CDR2 SQIVND (reference sequence). This CDR3 is 14 amino acids long. This CDR3 is CASGRTGGDTEAFF. For the CDR3, the DNA is TGTGCCAGTGGACGGACAGGGGGGGACACTGAAGCTTTCTTT.